Presented here are 26 T cell receptor beta chains from one specimen sequenced in a study of control samples from healthy donors and cancer patients (dated by TCRdb to about 2020). Libraries were made using the immunoSEQ multiplex PCR assay. TCRdb's version of the immuneACCESS table is confined to in-frame rearrangements and falls short of the full clone set. An unresolved V gene accounts for under half of the shortfall where checked; the remainder is of unknown origin. The table for this sample lists about 220,000 clones; roughly 94% of them were counted only once. The ten largest make up approximately 1.6% of the sample. The source material was blood. The receptors derive from a man aged 50 or older in good health.

V usage is TRBV3-1 (or the pseudogene TRBV3-2) and J usage is TRBJ1-3, with D maybe TRBD1 (5 bases). The V end lost 3 bases, the J end lost 0 bases, and 12 bases lay between the germline ends. This CDR3 region has 16 residues. Looked up from germline, CDR1 is LGHDT and CDR2 is YNNKEL (reference sequence). CDR3 region: CASSHLIGASGNTIYF. CDR3 DNA: TGTGCCAGCAGCCATCTCATAGGGGCCTCTGGAAACACCATATATTTT.

In this sample, this clone turned up once. The V gene is TRBV6-2 or TRBV6-3, the J gene TRBJ1-5; D ambiguous. Germline CDR1 and CDR2: MNHEY and SVGEGT. The V end lost 4 bases, the J end lost 5 bases, and 12 bases lay between the germline ends. There are 14 residues in the CDR3. This CDR3 reads CASSFDETYQPQHF. CDR3 in DNA: TGTGCCAGCAGTTTTGATGAGACGTATCAGCCCCAGCATTTT.

The chain uses TRBV12-3 or TRBV12-4 and TRBJ2-7; D is undetermined. V was cut by 3 bases and J by 5 bases, with 11 bases left in between. This CDR3 is built from 13 residues. CDR3 in DNA: TGTGCCAGCAGTTTCGGTTACGTCCACGAGCAGTACTTC. Translated: CASSFGYVHEQYF.

V gene TRBV30 combines with J gene TRBJ1-2; D is uncertain. The ends were cut back, 0 bases at V and 12 bases at J, with 11 bases in the middle. In germline, CDR1 is GTSNPN, CDR2 SVGIG (reference sequence). This CDR3 region has 11 residues. CDR3 protein: CAWSVPPEDTF. The CDR3 DNA reads TGTGCCTGGAGTGTACCCCCAGAGGACACCTTC.

This chain uses TRBV5-8 with TRBJ2-4; tentative D call: TRBD1 (6 bases). This CDR3 is built from 15 residues. V lost 4 bases and J 0 bases, leaving 11 bases between the germline ends. Germline V gene sequence: CDR1 SGHTS, CDR2 YDEGEE. In DNA, the CDR3 is TGTGCCAGCAGCCGCAGGGGATTAGCCAAAAACATTCAGTACTTC. It codes for CASSRRGLAKNIQYF.

The rearrangement uses TRBV27 and TRBJ1-4, with D hard to call. This CDR3 is 14 amino acids long. Germline loops: CDR1 MNHEY, CDR2 SMNVEV (reference sequence). The V end lost 2 bases, the J end lost 8 bases, and 12 bases lay between the germline ends. CDR3 in DNA: TGTGCCAGCAGTTTAAACAGCGGAGACGAAAAACTGTTTTTT. Its protein is CASSLNSGDEKLFF.

The J gene is TRBJ1-2, the V gene TRBV11-2; D is undetermined. The CDR3 covers 12 residues. Germline V gene data show CDR1 as SGHAT and CDR2 as FQNNGV. The V gene lost 3 bases and the J gene lost 8 bases, with 10 bases spanning the gap. The CDR3 DNA reads TGTGCCAGCAGCTTCAGTCTAGGCGGCTACACCTTC. This codes for CASSFSLGGYTF.

V is TRBV19 and J is TRBJ1-6, with TRBD1 as a possible D gene (6 bases). CDR3 length: 17 amino acids. Trimming removed 5 bases from V and 0 bases from J, with 14 bases in between. CDR1 and CDR2 from the germline V gene are LNHDA and SQIVND (reference sequence). The CDR3 nucleotides read TGTGCCAGTAGTTCTACAGGGCCAAGCTCCTATAATTCACCCCTCCACTTT. This translates into CASSSTGPSSYNSPLHF.

The V and J genes are TRBV5-6 and TRBJ1-4; D ambiguous. CDR3 length: 13 amino acids. Trimming took off 1 base at V and 7 bases at J, with 8 bases between the two ends. The germline V gene encodes CDR1 SGHDT and CDR2 YYEEEE. CDR3 protein: CASSLRWSEKLFF. DNA for the CDR3: TGTGCCAGCAGCTTGAGATGGTCTGAAAAACTGTTTTTT.

The V and J genes are TRBV7-3 and TRBJ1-1; 7 bases line up with TRBD1. Germline V CDR1 and CDR2: SGHTA, FQGTGA. The CDR3 has 15 amino acids. Trimming at V came to 3 bases and at J to 0 bases, leaving 4 bases not matched to a gene. The CDR3 loop reads CASSLLGGMNTEAFF. DNA of the CDR3: TGTGCCAGCAGCTTGTTAGGGGGCATGAACACTGAAGCTTTCTTT. Full variable domain (outside the CDR3, taken from reference TRBV7-3 and TRBJ1-1): GAGVSQTPSNKVTEKGKYVELRCDPISGHTALYWYRQSLGQGPEFLIYFQGTGAADDSGLPNDRFFAVRPEGSVSTLKIQRTERGDSAVYLCASSLLGGMNTEAFFGQGTRLTVV.

The rearrangement joins TRBV5-4 to TRBJ2-1, with TRBD1 matching 8 bases. In germline, CDR1 is SGHNT, CDR2 YYREEE (reference sequence). CDR3 size: 13 residues. V gave up 4 bases and J gave up 9 bases; unmatched junction bases: 6. DNA for the CDR3: TGTGCCAGCAGCCACGCAGGGGGCACTGAGCAGTTCTTC. Its translation is CASSHAGGTEQFF.

The chain is built from TRBV7-3 and TRBJ1-6; unclear D gene. This CDR3 contains 14 residues. Germline CDR1 SGHTA, CDR2 FQGTGA. V was cut by 2 bases and J by 7 bases, with 9 bases left in between. CDR3: CASSLLGGNSPLHF. In DNA, the CDR3 is TGTGCCAGCAGCTTACTGGGAGGAAATTCACCCCTCCACTTT.

This clone showed up just once. The chain combines TRBV7-6 with TRBJ1-6; perhaps TRBD1 as D (6 bases). The V gene's germline CDR1 is SGHVS and CDR2 FNYEAQ. The CDR3 consists of 17 residues. The V end was cut by 4 bases, the J end by 7 bases, with 20 bases between. The CDR3 nucleotides are TGTGCCAGCAGCTCGTACCGGGACAATAAGAGGAATTCACCCCTCCACTTT. Translated, it gives CASSSYRDNKRNSPLHF.

This chain connects TRBV24-1 to TRBJ1-3, with unresolved D. The CDR3 consists of 15 residues. Germline lookup yields CDR1 KGHDR and CDR2 SFDVKD. The V end lost 4 bases, the J end lost 2 bases, and 11 bases lay between the germline ends. In DNA form, the CDR3 reads TGTGCCACCAGTGAATCCGGGAGAACTGGAAACACCATATATTTT. It yields the protein CATSESGRTGNTIYF.

The CDR3 region is CASSSPYEQYF. The CDR3 DNA reads as TGTGCCAGCAGCTCACCCTACGAGCAGTACTTC. This rearrangement joins TRBV12-3 or TRBV12-4 to TRBJ2-7; D not resolved. CDR3 length equals 11 residues. The V end lost 6 bases, the J end lost 2 bases, and 5 bases lay between the germline ends.

The chain has TRBV6-2 or TRBV6-3 and TRBJ1-4; a weak D match, TRBD1 (5 bases). Germline CDR1 MNHEY, CDR2 SVGEGT. This CDR3 comprises 20 residues. The V end was cut by 5 bases, the J end by 3 bases, with 28 bases between. The CDR3 DNA is TGTGCCAGCAGTGCCGGGACCGCTCCCCAGAACAGTCGGTCTAATGAAAAACTGTTTTTT. This translates into CASSAGTAPQNSRSNEKLFF.

The chain joins TRBV28 to TRBJ1-3; D remains unclear. The V gene lost 7 bases and the J gene lost 1 base, with 14 bases spanning the gap. CDR3 size: 15 residues. Germline V gene data show CDR1 as MDHEN and CDR2 as SYDVKM. CDR3 in amino acids: CASIERRGSGNTIYF. CDR3 nucleotides: TGTGCCAGCATCGAGCGACGGGGTTCTGGAAACACCATATATTTT.

The chain is built from TRBV5-1 and TRBJ1-1; D possibly corresponds to TRBD1 (5 bases). This CDR3 has 13 amino acids. Germline V gene sequence: CDR1 SGHRS, CDR2 YFSETQ. V lost 4 bases and J 4 bases, leaving 11 bases between the germline ends. CDR3 sequence: CASSEGFGTEAFF. Written as DNA, the CDR3 is TGCGCCAGCAGCGAGGGGTTTGGCACTGAAGCTTTCTTT.

The chain employs TRBV5-1 and TRBJ1-6, with 8 positions matching TRBD1. This CDR3 is 14 amino acids long. The germline CDR1 and CDR2 sequences are SGHRS and YFSETQ. After removal of 4 bases from V and 13 bases from J, the junction contained 10 bases not matched to a gene. The CDR3 DNA reads TGCGCCAGCAGCCAGGGACAGGCCGTGACGCCCCTCCACTTT. The encoded protein is CASSQGQAVTPLHF. Filled out from reference TRBV5-1 and TRBJ1-6, the complete variable domain reads KAGVTQTPRYLIKTRGQQVTLSCSPISGHRSVSWYQQTPGQGLQFLFEYFSETQRNKGNFPGRFSGRQFSNSRSEMNVSTLELGDSALYLCASSQGQAVTPLHFGNGTRLTVT.

This sequence joins TRBV2 and TRBJ1-3; TRBD1 aligns across 7 bases. J was trimmed by 4 bases and V by 5 bases; bases with no gene match: 5. CDR3 length: 14 residues. Germline loops: CDR1 SNHLY, CDR2 FYNNEI. The CDR3, as DNA: TGTGCCAGCAGTTTACAGGGGTCGGGAAACACCATATATTTT. This translates into CASSLQGSGNTIYF.

V usage is TRBV30 and J usage is TRBJ2-2, with D unclear. The CDR3 runs to 12 residues. V was shortened by 2 bases and J by 7 bases, with 8 bases between the two germline ends. Looked up from germline, CDR1 is GTSNPN and CDR2 is SVGIG (reference sequence). CDR3 amino acids: CAWSPMGGELFF. For the CDR3, the DNA is TGTGCCTGGAGTCCGATGGGCGGGGAGCTGTTTTTT.

This rearrangement joins TRBV4-1 to TRBJ1-1, with D tentatively TRBD1 (6 bases). Germline CDR1 reads MGHRA; CDR2 reads YSYEKL. V was pared by 0 bases and J by 1 base, with 6 bases between. CDR3 length equals 14 residues. The CDR3 is CASSQEGANTEAFF. The CDR3 nucleotides are TGCGCCAGCAGCCAAGAGGGGGCGAACACTGAAGCTTTCTTT.

The chain has TRBV5-5 and TRBJ2-7; maybe TRBD1 (6 bases). The germline CDR1 and CDR2 sequences are SGHKS and YYEKEE (reference sequence). The CDR3 extends over 12 amino acids. The ends were cut back, 4 bases at V and 7 bases at J, with 12 bases in the middle. CDR3 region: CASSRDISEQYV. The CDR3 bases are TGTGCCAGCAGCCGGGACATCTCAGAGCAGTACGTC.

This chain links TRBV14 with TRBJ1-5; no reliable D call. Trimming pared 1 base from V and 6 bases from J, leaving 7 bases between. The CDR3 totals 13 residues. Germline lookup yields CDR1 SGHDN and CDR2 FVKESK. Here the CDR3 reads CASSQGRSQPQHF. CDR3 DNA sequence: TGTGCCAGCAGCCAAGGGAGGAGTCAGCCCCAGCATTTT.

DNA for the CDR3: TGTGCCAGCAGCGTAGTAGGGGGCAGGGGAAACACCATATATTTT. It yields the protein CASSVVGGRGNTIYF. This sequence joins TRBV9 and TRBJ1-3, with 7 nucleotides matching TRBD1. Germline-derived CDR1 and CDR2 are SGDLS and YYNGEE. V lost 0 bases to trimming and J lost 4 bases; unmatched junction nucleotides: 4. The length of the CDR3 is 15 residues.

The rearrangement links TRBV7-2 to TRBJ1-2, with D possibly being TRBD1 (5 bases). Germline-derived CDR1 and CDR2 are SGHTA and FQGNSA. This CDR3 has 19 residues. V lost 3 bases and J 2 bases, leaving 25 bases between the germline ends. Here the CDR3 DNA reads TGTGCCAGCAGCTTTAGTAGGGCTAGACGGACAACCCCCAACTATGGCTACACCTTC. It yields the protein CASSFSRARRTTPNYGYTF.